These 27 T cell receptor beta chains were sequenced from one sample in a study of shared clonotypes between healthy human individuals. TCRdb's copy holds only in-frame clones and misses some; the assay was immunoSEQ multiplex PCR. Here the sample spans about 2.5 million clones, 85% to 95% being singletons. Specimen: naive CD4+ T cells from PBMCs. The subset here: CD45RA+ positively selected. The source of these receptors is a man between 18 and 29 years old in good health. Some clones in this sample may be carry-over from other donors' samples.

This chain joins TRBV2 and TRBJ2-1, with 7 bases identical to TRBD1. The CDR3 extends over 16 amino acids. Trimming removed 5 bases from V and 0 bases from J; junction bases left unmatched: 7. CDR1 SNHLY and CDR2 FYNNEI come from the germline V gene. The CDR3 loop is CASSNRGDISYNEQFF. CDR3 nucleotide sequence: TGTGCCAGCAGTAACAGGGGAGATATCTCCTACAATGAGCAGTTCTTC.

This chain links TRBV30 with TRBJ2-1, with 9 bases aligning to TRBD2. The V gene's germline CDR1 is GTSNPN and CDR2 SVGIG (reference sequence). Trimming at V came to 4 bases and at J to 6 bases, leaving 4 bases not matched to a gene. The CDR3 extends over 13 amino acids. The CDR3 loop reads CAWTSGKPNEQFF. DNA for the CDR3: TGTGCCTGGACTAGCGGGAAACCCAATGAGCAGTTCTTC.

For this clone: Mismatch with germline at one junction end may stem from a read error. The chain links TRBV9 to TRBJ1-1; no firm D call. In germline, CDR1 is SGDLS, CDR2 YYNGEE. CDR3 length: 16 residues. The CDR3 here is CASSVGPWDSNTEAFF. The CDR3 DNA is TGTGCCAGCAGTGTAGGACCGTGGGATTCCAACACTGAAGCTTTCTTT.

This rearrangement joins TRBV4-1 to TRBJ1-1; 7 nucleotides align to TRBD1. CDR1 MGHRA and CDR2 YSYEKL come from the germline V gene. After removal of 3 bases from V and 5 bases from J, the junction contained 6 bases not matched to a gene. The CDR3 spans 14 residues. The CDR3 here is CASSHSTGKTEAFF. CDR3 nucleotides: TGCGCCAGCAGCCACTCGACAGGGAAGACTGAAGCTTTCTTT.

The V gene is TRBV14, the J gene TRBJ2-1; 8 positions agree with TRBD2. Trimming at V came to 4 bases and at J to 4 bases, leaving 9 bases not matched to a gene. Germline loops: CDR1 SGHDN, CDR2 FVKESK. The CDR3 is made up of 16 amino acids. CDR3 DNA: TGTGCCAGCAGCCCGAGAGCTAGCGGGCAGTACAATGAGCAGTTCTTC. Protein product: CASSPRASGQYNEQFF. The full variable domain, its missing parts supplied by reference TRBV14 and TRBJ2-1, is EAGVTQFPSHSVIEKGQTVTLRCDPISGHDNLYWYRRVMGKEIKFLLHFVKESKQDESGMPNNRFLAERTGGTYSTLKVQPAELEDSGVYFCASSPRASGQYNEQFFGPGTRLTVL.

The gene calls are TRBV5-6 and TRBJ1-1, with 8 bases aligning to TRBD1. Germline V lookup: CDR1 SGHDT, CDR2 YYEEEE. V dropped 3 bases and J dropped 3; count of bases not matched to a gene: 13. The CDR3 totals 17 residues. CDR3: CASSYAHRGMGDTEAFF. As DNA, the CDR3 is TGTGCCAGCAGCTACGCCCACAGGGGGATGGGGGACACTGAAGCTTTCTTT.

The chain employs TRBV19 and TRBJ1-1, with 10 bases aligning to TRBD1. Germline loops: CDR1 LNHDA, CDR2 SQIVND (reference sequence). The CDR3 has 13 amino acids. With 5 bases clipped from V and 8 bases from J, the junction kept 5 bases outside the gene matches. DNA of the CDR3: TGTGCCAGTAGTCATCCGGGACAGGGGGAAGCTTTCTTT. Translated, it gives CASSHPGQGEAFF.

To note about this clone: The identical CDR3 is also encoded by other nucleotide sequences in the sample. CDR3 DNA sequence: TGCGCCAGCAGCCTAGGACGGGTCTCCTACGAGCAGTACTTC. It translates to CASSLGRVSYEQYF. The rearrangement uses TRBV5-1 and TRBJ2-7; no clear D gene. Germline CDR1 reads SGHRS; CDR2 reads YFSETQ. V was pared by 4 bases and J by 0 bases, with 11 bases between. The CDR3 sequence is 14 residues long.

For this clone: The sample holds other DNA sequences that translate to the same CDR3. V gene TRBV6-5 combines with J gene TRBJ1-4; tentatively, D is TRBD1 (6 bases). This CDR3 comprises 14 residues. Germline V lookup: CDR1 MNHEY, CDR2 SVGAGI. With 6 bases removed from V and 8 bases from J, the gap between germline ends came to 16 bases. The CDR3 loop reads CASSLQGRGEKLFF. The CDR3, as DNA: TGTGCCAGCAGCCTACAGGGACGGGGGGAAAAACTGTTTTTT.

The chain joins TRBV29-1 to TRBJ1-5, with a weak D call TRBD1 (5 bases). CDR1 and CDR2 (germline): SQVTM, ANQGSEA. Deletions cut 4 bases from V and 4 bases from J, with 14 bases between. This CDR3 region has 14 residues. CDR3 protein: CSVAGTGVNQPQHF. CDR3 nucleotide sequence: TGCAGCGTTGCTGGGACCGGGGTTAATCAGCCCCAGCATTTT.

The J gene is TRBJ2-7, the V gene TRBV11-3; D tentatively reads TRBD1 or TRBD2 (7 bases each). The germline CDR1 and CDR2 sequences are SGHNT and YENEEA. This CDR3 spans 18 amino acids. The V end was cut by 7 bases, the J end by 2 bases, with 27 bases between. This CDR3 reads CASTQHSRGASGTYEQYF. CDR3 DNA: TGTGCCAGCACTCAGCATTCCAGGGGGGCTAGCGGAACCTACGAGCAGTACTTC.

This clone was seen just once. CDR3 loop: CAGTTPDGNEKLFF. In DNA form, the CDR3 reads TGTGCCGGCACAACGCCAGATGGTAATGAAAAACTGTTTTTT. This chain connects TRBV28 to TRBJ1-4, with D unresolved. The V gene's germline CDR1 is MDHEN and CDR2 SYDVKM. V was shortened by 11 bases and J by 4 bases, with 17 bases between the two germline ends. The CDR3 is 14 amino acids.

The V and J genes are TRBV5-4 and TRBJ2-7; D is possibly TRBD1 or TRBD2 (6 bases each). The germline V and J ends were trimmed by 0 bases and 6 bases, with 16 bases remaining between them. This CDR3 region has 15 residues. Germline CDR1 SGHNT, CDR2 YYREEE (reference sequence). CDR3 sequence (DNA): TGTGCCAGCAGCTTGGGGGCAGGGGCGGGAAGCGAGCAGTACTTC. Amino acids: CASSLGAGAGSEQYF.

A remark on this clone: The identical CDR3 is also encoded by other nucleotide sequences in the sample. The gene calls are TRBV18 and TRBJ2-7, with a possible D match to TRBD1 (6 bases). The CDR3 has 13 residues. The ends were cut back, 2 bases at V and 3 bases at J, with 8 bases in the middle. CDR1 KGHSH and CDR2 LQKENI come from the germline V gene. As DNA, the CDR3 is TGTGCCAGCTCACCAGGGGGCAGCTACGAGCAGTACTTC. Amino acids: CASSPGGSYEQYF.

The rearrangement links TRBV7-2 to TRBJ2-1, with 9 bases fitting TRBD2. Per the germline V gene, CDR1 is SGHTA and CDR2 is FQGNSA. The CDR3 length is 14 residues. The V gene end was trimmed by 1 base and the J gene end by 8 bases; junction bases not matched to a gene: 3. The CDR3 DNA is TGTGCCAGCAGCTTAGGGACTAGCGTCGATGAGCAGTTCTTC. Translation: CASSLGTSVDEQFF.

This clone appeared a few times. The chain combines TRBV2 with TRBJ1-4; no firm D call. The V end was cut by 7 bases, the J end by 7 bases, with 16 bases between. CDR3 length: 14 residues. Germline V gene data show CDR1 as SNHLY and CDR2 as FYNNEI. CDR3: CASKTTLLAEKLFF. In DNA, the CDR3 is TGTGCCAGCAAAACGACATTGTTAGCTGAAAAACTGTTTTTT.

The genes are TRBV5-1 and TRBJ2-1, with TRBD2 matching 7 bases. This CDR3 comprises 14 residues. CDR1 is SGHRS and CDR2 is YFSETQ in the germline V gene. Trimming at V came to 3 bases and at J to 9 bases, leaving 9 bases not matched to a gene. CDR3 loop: CASSSGGTDIEQFF. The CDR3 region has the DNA TGCGCCAGCAGCTCGGGGGGAACTGACATTGAGCAGTTCTTC.

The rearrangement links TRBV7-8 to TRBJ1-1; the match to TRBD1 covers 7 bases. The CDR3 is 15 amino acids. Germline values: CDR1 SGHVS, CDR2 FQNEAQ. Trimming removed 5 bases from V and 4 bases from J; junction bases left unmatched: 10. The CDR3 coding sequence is TGTGCCAGCAGCCAAGACAGGGTACGTGTCACTGAAGCTTTCTTT. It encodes CASSQDRVRVTEAFF.

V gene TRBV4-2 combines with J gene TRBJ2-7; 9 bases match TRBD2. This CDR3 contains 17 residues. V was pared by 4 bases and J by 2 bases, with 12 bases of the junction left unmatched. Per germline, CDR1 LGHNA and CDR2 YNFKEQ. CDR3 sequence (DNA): TGTGCCAGCAGCCCCCTCCGGGTAGCGGGAGACCCCTACGAGCAGTACTTC. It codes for CASSPLRVAGDPYEQYF.

CDR3 bases: TGTGCCAGCAGCCGTTCGGAACTAGGCAGGGGCTACGAGCAGTACTTC. Translated, it gives CASSRSELGRGYEQYF. V and J are TRBV4-2 and TRBJ2-7, with D perhaps TRBD1 (6 bases). The germline CDR1 and CDR2 sequences are LGHNA and YNFKEQ. This CDR3 comprises 16 residues. The ends were cut back, 4 bases at V and 3 bases at J, with 19 bases in the middle.

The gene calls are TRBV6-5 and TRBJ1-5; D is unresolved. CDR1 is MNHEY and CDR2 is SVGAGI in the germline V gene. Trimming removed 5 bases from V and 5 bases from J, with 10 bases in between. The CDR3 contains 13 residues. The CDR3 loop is CASSLKMHQPQHF. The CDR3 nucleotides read TGTGCCAGCAGTCTAAAGATGCATCAGCCCCAGCATTTT.

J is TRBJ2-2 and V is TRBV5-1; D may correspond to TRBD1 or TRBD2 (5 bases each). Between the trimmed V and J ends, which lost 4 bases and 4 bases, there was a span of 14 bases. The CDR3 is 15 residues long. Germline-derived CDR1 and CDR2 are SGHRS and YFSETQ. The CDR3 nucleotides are TGCGCCAGCAGCCCTGGGACGGTAGGCACCGGGGAGCTGTTTTTT. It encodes CASSPGTVGTGELFF.

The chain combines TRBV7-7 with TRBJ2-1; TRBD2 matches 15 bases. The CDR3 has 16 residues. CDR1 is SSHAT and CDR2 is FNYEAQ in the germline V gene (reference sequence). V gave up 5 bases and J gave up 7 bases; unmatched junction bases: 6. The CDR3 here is CASSPAGTSGRNEQFF. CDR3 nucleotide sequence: TGTGCCAGCAGCCCCGCAGGGACTAGCGGGAGGAATGAGCAGTTCTTC. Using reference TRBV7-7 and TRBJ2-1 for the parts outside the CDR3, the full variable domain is GAGVSQSPRYKVTKRGQDVTLRCDPISSHATLYWYQQALGQGPEFLTYFNYEAQPDKSGLPSDRFSAERPEGSISTLTIQRTEQRDSAMYRCASSPAGTSGRNEQFFGPGTRLTVL.

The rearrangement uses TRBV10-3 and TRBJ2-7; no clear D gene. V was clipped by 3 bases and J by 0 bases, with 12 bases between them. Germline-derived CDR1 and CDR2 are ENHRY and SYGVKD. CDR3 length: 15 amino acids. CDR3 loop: CAISDARVSSYEQYF. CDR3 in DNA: TGTGCCATCAGTGACGCTCGCGTTAGCTCCTACGAGCAGTACTTC.

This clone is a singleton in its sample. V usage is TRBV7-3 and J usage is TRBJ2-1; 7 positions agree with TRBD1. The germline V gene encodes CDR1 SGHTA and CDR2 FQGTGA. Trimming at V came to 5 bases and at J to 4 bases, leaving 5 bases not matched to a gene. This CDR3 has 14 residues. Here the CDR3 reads CASSPGDSYNEQFF. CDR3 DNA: TGTGCCAGCAGCCCAGGGGACAGTTACAATGAGCAGTTCTTC.

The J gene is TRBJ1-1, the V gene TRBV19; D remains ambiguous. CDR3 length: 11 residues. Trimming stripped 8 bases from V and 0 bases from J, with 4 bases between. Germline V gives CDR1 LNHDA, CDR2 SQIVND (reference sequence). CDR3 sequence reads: CASQLNTEAFF. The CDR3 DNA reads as TGTGCCAGTCAATTGAACACTGAAGCTTTCTTT.

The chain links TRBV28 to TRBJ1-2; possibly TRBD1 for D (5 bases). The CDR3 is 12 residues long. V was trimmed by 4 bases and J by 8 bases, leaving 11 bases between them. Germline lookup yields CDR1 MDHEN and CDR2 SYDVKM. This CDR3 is CASSSRVGGYTF. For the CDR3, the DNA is TGTGCCAGCAGTTCCAGGGTCGGGGGCTACACCTTC.